The 16 T cell receptor beta chains listed next were all sequenced from one sample in a study of T cell repertoires in cytomegalovirus infection. MiXCR, applied by TCRdb to the reads, yields one record per CDR3 protein. The sample carries 200,000 to 250,000 distinct CDR3 sequences, about 20% recorded once. The specimen was CD8+ T cells from PBMCs. The source of these receptors is a human donor in good health (CMV status not recorded). Some clones in this sample may be carry-over from other donors' samples.

This clonotype was seen a few times. This chain links TRBV2 with TRBJ2-7; D gene ambiguous. This CDR3 comprises 14 residues. The V gene's germline CDR1 is SNHLY and CDR2 FYNNEI. Trimming took 4 bases from V and 0 from J, leaving 10 bases between them. The CDR3 protein is CASSAKVNSYEQYF. The CDR3 DNA reads TGTGCCAGCAGTGCAAAGGTTAACTCCTACGAGCAGTACTTC.

This clonotype was picked up many times. The chain uses TRBV7-8 and TRBJ1-4; D gene ambiguous. CDR3 length: 17 amino acids. The V end was cut by 5 bases, the J end by 7 bases, with 23 bases between. The germline V gene encodes CDR1 SGHVS and CDR2 FQNEAQ. The DNA of the CDR3 is TGTGCCAGCAGCAAAGTTGGCCAGGAAGGATGGGGTGAAAAACTGTTTTTT. This codes for CASSKVGQEGWGEKLFF.

This clonotype showed up just a few times. The chain combines TRBV7-6 with TRBJ2-1, with a tentative D call TRBD1 (5 bases). The CDR3 covers 14 residues. V was pared by 5 bases and J by 6 bases, with 14 bases between. Germline-derived CDR1 and CDR2 are SGHVS and FNYEAQ. The CDR3 region has the DNA TGTGCCAGCAGCGGGGCCTTGCCCCCCAATGAGCAGTTCTTC. This translates into CASSGALPPNEQFF.

This clonotype occurred a few times. This sequence joins TRBV12-3 or TRBV12-4 and TRBJ1-3; TRBD1 is a possible D gene (5 bases). V was pared by 5 bases and J by 6 bases, with 17 bases between. This CDR3 contains 15 residues. The CDR3 DNA follows: TGTGCCAGCAGTCCCAGAGGGGAGCAAGCAAACACCATATATTTT. It is translated as CASSPRGEQANTIYF.

The chain uses TRBV2 and TRBJ2-5; possibly TRBD2 for D (6 bases). V shed 2 bases and J shed 7 bases, with 11 bases lying between them. Germline CDR1 and CDR2: SNHLY and FYNNEI. This CDR3 is built from 13 residues. CDR3 residues: CASSESPGGTQYF. In DNA form, the CDR3 reads TGTGCCAGCAGTGAAAGCCCCGGGGGGACCCAGTACTTC.

This clonotype was counted many times. J is TRBJ1-2 and V is TRBV7-6; TRBD1 agrees at 9 bases. CDR3 length equals 15 residues. CDR1 and CDR2 (germline): SGHVS, FNYEAQ. J was trimmed by 8 bases and V by 4 bases; bases with no gene match: 11. CDR3 DNA sequence: TGTGCCAGCAGCTCCAGGACAGGGGCGTCTGGCGGCTACACCTTC. Protein sequence: CASSSRTGASGGYTF.

This rearrangement joins TRBV28 to TRBJ1-2; D is possibly TRBD1 (5 bases). This CDR3 has 14 amino acids. CDR1 MDHEN and CDR2 SYDVKM come from the germline V gene. V lost 11 bases and J 4 bases, leaving 20 bases between the germline ends. In DNA form, the CDR3 reads TGTGCCGGACATCGGACGGGGGAAGGCTATGGCTACACCTTC. Protein sequence: CAGHRTGEGYGYTF.

The chain uses TRBV29-1 and TRBJ1-2; D call uncertain. This CDR3 comprises 13 residues. The germline V gene encodes CDR1 SQVTM and CDR2 ANQGSEA. The germline V and J ends were trimmed by 6 bases and 4 bases, with 15 bases remaining between them. CDR3 sequence (DNA): TGCAGCGTCAGACCTACGGATAGCTATGGCTACACCTTC. Encoded protein: CSVRPTDSYGYTF.

This clonotype was detected many times. The genes are TRBV7-9 and TRBJ2-1; TRBD1 matches at 8 bases. V dropped 8 bases and J dropped 3; count of bases not matched to a gene: 12. CDR1 SEHNR and CDR2 FQNEAQ come from the germline V gene (reference sequence). The CDR3 is made up of 16 amino acids. The CDR3 protein is CASQLSGQAIYNEQFF. CDR3 nucleotide sequence: TGTGCCAGCCAGCTTTCGGGACAGGCCATCTACAATGAGCAGTTCTTC.

This clonotype appeared a few times. The chain links TRBV5-1 to TRBJ2-7, with TRBD2 identical over 11 bases. Germline lookup yields CDR1 SGHRS and CDR2 YFSETQ. The J segment lost 3 bases and the V segment lost 0 bases, leaving 8 bases of the junction unmatched. The CDR3 runs to 17 residues. Here the CDR3 reads CASSLVLAGARVYEQYF. The CDR3 DNA follows: TGCGCCAGCAGCTTGGTACTAGCGGGGGCCCGAGTCTACGAGCAGTACTTC.

The V and J genes are TRBV24-1 and TRBJ2-1, with 7 bases aligning to TRBD1. V was clipped by 2 bases and J by 8 bases; unmatched bases: 8. Germline V gene lookup returns CDR1 KGHDR and CDR2 SFDVKD. This CDR3 is built from 15 residues. DNA for the CDR3: TGTGCCACCAGTGATTCCCCGACAGGGCCGGATGAGCAGTTCTTC. Protein sequence: CATSDSPTGPDEQFF.

This clonotype appeared a few times. V is TRBV10-3 and J is TRBJ2-1; 7 bases are shared with TRBD2. Looked up from germline, CDR1 is ENHRY and CDR2 is SYGVKD. J gave up 9 bases and V 2 bases, and 4 bases lay outside the gene matches. The CDR3 consists of 13 residues. CDR3 in amino acids: CAISEAAGVEQFF. CDR3 DNA sequence: TGTGCCATCAGTGAGGCCGCGGGGGTTGAGCAGTTCTTC.

This clonotype occurred a few times. The chain has TRBV7-9 and TRBJ1-2; D is unresolved. The germline gives CDR1 SEHNR, CDR2 FQNEAQ (reference sequence). V was cut by 5 bases and J by 6 bases, with 10 bases left in between. CDR3 size: 12 residues. The CDR3 DNA sequence: TGTGCCAGCAGCGGCTTAGCGGATGGCTACACCTTC. Encoded protein: CASSGLADGYTF.

CDR3 nucleotides: TGTGCCAGCAGCCAAGAGGGACAGGCTCACAATGAGCAGTTCTTC. This translates into CASSQEGQAHNEQFF. This rearrangement joins TRBV4-2 to TRBJ2-1; 8 nucleotides align to TRBD1. Germline values: CDR1 LGHNA, CDR2 YNFKEQ. CDR3 size: 15 residues. V was clipped by 0 bases and J by 5 bases; unmatched bases: 3.

This chain connects TRBV7-6 to TRBJ2-1, with 10 bases matching TRBD2. Germline loops: CDR1 SGHVS, CDR2 FNYEAQ. The V gene end was trimmed by 1 base and the J gene end by 2 bases; junction bases not matched to a gene: 5. The CDR3 totals 17 residues. The CDR3 loop reads CASSLESGGAPYNEQFF. The CDR3 DNA is TGTGCCAGCAGCTTAGAGAGCGGGGGGGCCCCCTACAATGAGCAGTTCTTC.

This clonotype was recorded at least ten times. The gene calls are TRBV12-3 or TRBV12-4 and TRBJ2-7, with 10 positions matching TRBD2. Trimming cost V 8 bases and J 4 bases; bases outside gene matches: 5. The CDR3 runs 13 residues. The CDR3 reads CASGPSGGYEQYF. The CDR3 DNA reads TGTGCCAGCGGCCCTAGCGGGGGTTACGAGCAGTACTTC.